A selection of T cell receptor beta chains follows, all from one sample in a study of chemoradiotherapy in HPV16-positive cancers. Libraries were prepared by immunoSEQ multiplex PCR; TCRdb keeps only in-frame clonotypes and omits some of them. Altogether some 70,000 clones are present, roughly 86% being singletons, with the ten largest covering 4% to 5%. Sample: blood, taken from a patient who underwent chemoradiotherapy. The receptors originated from a human donor with HPV-associated anogenital cancer. Both conserved end residues are part of each CDR3. A D gene is named only where the DNA matches it firmly. Clone size, where shown, is once, few, many, or a class for clones that have expanded.

j_gene,abundance,d_gene,v_gene,len,CDR3aa,CDR3nt
TRBJ2-3,.,TRBD1,TRBV27,16,CASRSWDSYLTDTQYF,TGTGCCAGCAGGTCCTGGGACAGCTATTTAACAGATACGCAGTATTTT
TRBJ2-3,.,TRBD2,TRBV6-5,16,CASSYGLAGWGGTQYF,TGTGCCAGCAGTTACGGGCTAGCGGGGTGGGGTGGTACGCAGTATTTT
TRBJ2-7,once,TRBD1,TRBV19,15,CASSETGGRPYEQYF,TGTGCCAGTAGTGAGACAGGGGGCAGACCCTACGAGCAGTACTTC
TRBJ1-3,.,.,TRBV2,15,CASSDGAVSGNTIYF,TGTGCCAGCAGTGATGGGGCAGTATCTGGAAACACCATATATTTT
TRBJ1-2,.,.,TRBV5-1,19,CASSLQFSPVGRGDYGYTF,TGCGCCAGCAGCCTACAATTTTCTCCGGTTGGTAGGGGGGACTATGGCTACACCTTC
TRBJ1-4,once,TRBD1,TRBV5-5,15,CASSLGDRVEEKLFF,TGTGCCAGCAGCTTGGGGGACAGGGTCGAAGAAAAACTGTTTTTT
TRBJ1-2,.,TRBD1,TRBV6-5,16,CASSYSQGAALTGYTF,TGTGCCAGCAGTTACTCCCAGGGGGCGGCGCTCACTGGCTACACCTTC
TRBJ1-2,.,TRBD1,TRBV29-1,12,CSVEEGQGGYTF,TGCAGCGTTGAAGAAGGACAGGGTGGCTACACCTTC
TRBJ1-4,once,.,TRBV5-5,15,CASSLTDSSNEKLFF,TGTGCCAGCAGCTTGACGGACAGCTCTAATGAAAAACTGTTTTTT
TRBJ1-1,.,.,TRBV6-1,16,CASSDPVWGPNTEAFF,TGTGCCAGCAGTGACCCAGTCTGGGGACCAAACACTGAAGCTTTCTTT
TRBJ1-1,few,TRBD1,TRBV29-1,13,CSGRGQGMTEAFF,TGCAGCGGCCGAGGACAGGGGATGACTGAAGCTTTCTTT
TRBJ2-2,.,.,TRBV7-9,16,CASSSYAGQNTGELFF,TGTGCCAGCAGCTCGTACGCCGGGCAAAACACCGGGGAGCTGTTTTTT
TRBJ2-7,.,.,TRBV6-5,15,CASSKVEGSSYEQYF,TGTGCCAGCAGTAAGGTCGAAGGGTCTTCCTACGAGCAGTACTTC
TRBJ2-3,.,.,TRBV5-5,13,CASSHPSTDTQYF,TGTGCCAGCAGCCACCCTAGCACAGATACGCAGTATTTT
TRBJ2-4,.,TRBD2,TRBV10-3,16,CAISEEAGGAKNIQYF,TGTGCCATCAGTGAAGAGGCGGGAGGGGCCAAAAACATTCAGTACTTC
TRBJ2-7,.,TRBD2,TRBV19,16,CASSPALAGGFYEQYF,TGTGCCAGTAGTCCCGCCCTAGCGGGAGGGTTCTACGAGCAGTACTTC
TRBJ1-1,.,.,TRBV2,13,CASSTDTNTEAFF,TGTGCCAGCAGTACCGACACGAACACTGAAGCTTTCTTT
TRBJ2-7,.,.,TRBV6-6,15,CATRLTGDKGGEQYF,TGTGCCACACGTCTAACGGGGGACAAGGGGGGCGAGCAGTACTTC
TRBJ2-5,.,TRBD1,TRBV4-2,16,CASSQRGTGDQETQYF,TGTGCCAGCAGCCAACGTGGGACAGGGGACCAAGAGACCCAGTACTTC
TRBJ2-2,.,.,TRBV18,12,CASSTRGGELFF,TGTGCCAGCTCAACACGGGGCGGGGAGCTGTTTTTT
TRBJ2-5,.,.,TRBV5-6,12,CASSFTQETQYF,TGTGCCAGCAGCTTTACGCAAGAGACCCAGTACTTC
TRBJ1-2,.,.,TRBV6-6,11,CASNQRYGYTF,TGTGCCAGCAATCAGAGATATGGCTACACCTTC
TRBJ2-3,.,.,TRBV5-6,13,CASSFGGTDTQYF,TGTGCCAGCAGCTTTGGGGGCACAGATACGCAGTATTTT
TRBJ2-1,.,.,TRBV11-3,13,CASSLFSDGEQFF,TGTGCCAGCAGCTTGTTTTCCGACGGTGAGCAGTTCTTC
TRBJ2-6,.,.,TRBV12-5,13,CASGASGANVLTF,TGTGCTAGTGGGGCCTCTGGGGCCAACGTCCTGACTTTC
TRBJ1-1,.,.,TRBV2,13,CASRADGNTEAFF,TGTGCCAGCAGAGCGGACGGGAACACTGAAGCTTTCTTT
TRBJ2-2,once,.,TRBV25-1,18,CASSDSAEQGAETGELFF,TGTGCCAGCAGTGATTCGGCGGAACAGGGAGCGGAAACCGGGGAGCTGTTTTTT
TRBJ1-1,.,TRBD1,TRBV5-1,15,CASSRSGTGNTEAFF,TGCGCCAGCAGCAGATCCGGGACAGGGAACACTGAAGCTTTCTTT
TRBJ1-3,.,.,TRBV5-6,16,CASSLGGSTTGNTIYF,TGTGCCAGCAGCTTGGGAGGGAGTACAACTGGAAACACCATATATTTT
TRBJ1-1,once,.,TRBV27,16,CASSPPDRLINSEAFF,TGTGCCAGCAGTCCACCGGACAGATTAATAAACTCTGAAGCTTTCTTT
TRBJ2-3,.,.,TRBV10-3,15,CATTRGGQTSDTQYF,TGTGCCACCACCCGAGGGGGTCAAACCTCAGATACGCAGTATTTT
TRBJ1-1,.,.,TRBV7-9,13,CASAIGGVTEAFF,TGTGCCAGCGCCATTGGGGGGGTGACTGAAGCTTTCTTT
TRBJ2-1,.,TRBD2,TRBV7-3,15,CASSQRLAGISEQFF,TGTGCCAGCAGCCAACGACTAGCGGGGATTTCAGAGCAGTTCTTC
TRBJ1-3,.,TRBD1,TRBV15,16,CATSSNRDRSGNTIYF,TGTGCCACCAGCAGTAACCGGGACAGATCTGGAAACACCATATATTTT
TRBJ2-1,.,.,TRBV19,15,CASSIRQATYNEQFF,TGTGCCAGTAGTATACGGCAGGCAACCTACAATGAGCAGTTCTTC
TRBJ1-6,.,.,TRBV5-1,14,CASSSGSPGSPLHF,TGCGCCAGCAGCTCCGGATCTCCGGGATCACCCCTCCACTTT
TRBJ1-1,few,TRBD1,TRBV30,14,CAWSGDRRNTEAFF,TGTGCCTGGAGTGGGGACAGGCGGAACACTGAAGCTTTCTTT
TRBJ1-5,.,.,TRBV7-2,15,CASSFFRYSNQPQHF,TGTGCCAGCAGCTTCTTCCGCTATAGCAATCAGCCCCAGCATTTT
TRBJ1-5,.,.,TRBV1,15,CTSRPNFYSNQPQHF,TGCACCAGCAGACCTAATTTCTATAGCAATCAGCCCCAGCATTTT
TRBJ1-2,.,.,TRBV27,15,CASSLRGRIGYGYTF,TGTGCCAGCAGTTTGAGGGGTAGGATCGGCTATGGCTACACCTTC
TRBJ2-1,.,.,TRBV5-1,15,CASSLGAITYNEQFF,TGCGCCAGCAGCTTGGGCGCGATTACCTACAATGAGCAGTTCTTC
TRBJ2-7,.,.,TRBV5-8,13,CASSLRGTYEQYF,TGTGCCAGCAGCTTGCGGGGCACCTACGAGCAGTACTTC
TRBJ2-1,.,TRBD1,TRBV19,14,CASSTYARGQGQFF,TGTGCCAGTAGTACCTACGCCAGGGGACAGGGGCAGTTCTTC
TRBJ2-1,.,.,TRBV7-6,15,CASSLDGLRGNEQFF,TGTGCCAGCAGCTTAGACGGCCTCCGGGGGAATGAGCAGTTCTTC
TRBJ2-7,.,.,TRBV7-2,15,CASSPPGTWSYEQYF,TGTGCCAGCAGTCCACCCGGGACTTGGTCCTACGAGCAGTACTTC
TRBJ2-1,.,TRBD1,TRBV28,16,CASSLPGQGAYNEQFF,TGTGCCAGCAGTTTACCGGGACAGGGGGCCTACAATGAGCAGTTCTTC
TRBJ2-1,.,.,TRBV29-1,14,CSATKGTSDNEQFF,TGCAGCGCTACTAAGGGGACCAGCGACAATGAGCAGTTCTTC
TRBJ1-3,.,.,TRBV14,12,CASSQVSHTIYF,TGTGCCAGCAGCCAAGTATCCCACACCATATATTTT
TRBJ2-7,.,.,TRBV19,13,CASAVNVAYEQYF,TGTGCCAGTGCCGTTAATGTGGCCTACGAGCAGTACTTC
TRBJ2-7,.,.,TRBV4-1,13,CASSQLGDNEQYF,TGCGCCAGCAGCCAGCTTGGGGATAACGAGCAGTACTTC
TRBJ2-6,.,.,TRBV28,15,CASSFDLSGANVLTF,TGTGCCAGCAGTTTTGACCTCTCTGGGGCCAACGTCCTGACTTTC
TRBJ2-2,.,.,TRBV4-1,14,CASSQVLSRGELFF,TGCGCCAGCAGCCAAGTTCTAAGCAGGGGGGAGCTGTTTTTT